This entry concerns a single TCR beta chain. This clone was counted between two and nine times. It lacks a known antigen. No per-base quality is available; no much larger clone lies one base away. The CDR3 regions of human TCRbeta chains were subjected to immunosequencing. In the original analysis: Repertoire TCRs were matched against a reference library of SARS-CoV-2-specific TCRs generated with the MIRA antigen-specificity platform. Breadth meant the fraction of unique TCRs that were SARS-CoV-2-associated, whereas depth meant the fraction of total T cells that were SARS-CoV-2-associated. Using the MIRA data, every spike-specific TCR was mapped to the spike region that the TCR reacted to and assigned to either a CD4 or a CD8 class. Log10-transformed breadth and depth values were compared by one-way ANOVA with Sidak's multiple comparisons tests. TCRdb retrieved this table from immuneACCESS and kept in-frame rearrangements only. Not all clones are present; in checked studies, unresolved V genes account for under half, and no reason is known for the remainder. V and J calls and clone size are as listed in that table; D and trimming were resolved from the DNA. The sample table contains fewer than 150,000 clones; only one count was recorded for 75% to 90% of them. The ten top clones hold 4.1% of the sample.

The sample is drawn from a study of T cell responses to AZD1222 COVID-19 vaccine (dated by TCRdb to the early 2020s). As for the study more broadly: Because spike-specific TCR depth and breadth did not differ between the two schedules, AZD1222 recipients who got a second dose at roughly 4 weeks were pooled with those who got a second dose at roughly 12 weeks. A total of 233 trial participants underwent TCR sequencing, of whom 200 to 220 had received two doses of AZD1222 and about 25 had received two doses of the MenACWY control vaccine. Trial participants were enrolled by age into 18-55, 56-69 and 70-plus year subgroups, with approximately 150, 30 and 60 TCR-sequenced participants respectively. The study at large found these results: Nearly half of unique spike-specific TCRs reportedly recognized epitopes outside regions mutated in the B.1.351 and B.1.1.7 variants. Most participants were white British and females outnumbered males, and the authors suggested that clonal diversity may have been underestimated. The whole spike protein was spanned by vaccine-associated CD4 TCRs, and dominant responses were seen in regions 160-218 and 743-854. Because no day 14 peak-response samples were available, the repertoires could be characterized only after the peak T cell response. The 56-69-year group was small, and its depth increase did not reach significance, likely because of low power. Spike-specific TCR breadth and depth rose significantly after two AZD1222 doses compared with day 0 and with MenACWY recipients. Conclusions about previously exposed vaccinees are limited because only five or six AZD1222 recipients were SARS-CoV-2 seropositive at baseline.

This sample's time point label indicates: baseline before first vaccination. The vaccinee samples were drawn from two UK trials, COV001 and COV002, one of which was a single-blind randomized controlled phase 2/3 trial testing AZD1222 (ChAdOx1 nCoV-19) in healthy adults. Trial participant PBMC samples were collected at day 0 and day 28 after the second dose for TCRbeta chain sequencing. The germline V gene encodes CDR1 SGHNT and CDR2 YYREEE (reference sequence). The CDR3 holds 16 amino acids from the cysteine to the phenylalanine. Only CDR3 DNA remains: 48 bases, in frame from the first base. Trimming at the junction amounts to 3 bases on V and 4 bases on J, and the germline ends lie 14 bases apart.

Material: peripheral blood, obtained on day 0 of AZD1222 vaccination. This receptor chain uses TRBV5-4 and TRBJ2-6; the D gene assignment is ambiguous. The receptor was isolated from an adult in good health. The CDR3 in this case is CASSSGQTRGANVLTF. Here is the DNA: TGTGCCAGCAGCTCGGGCCAAACGAGAGGGGCCAACGTCCTGACTTTC.